This record looks at one TCR beta chain sequence and its context. This clone's antigen is unknown. The sample holds no much larger clone one base away, and base qualities are not on file. The sample comes from a study of blood T cell repertoires in COVID-19 (dated by TCRdb to between 2020 and 2021). Concerning the study at large: Samples from collaborators originated in the United States, Italy and Spain and spanned both the acute and convalescent phases of COVID-19. The material from the prospective study consisted of cDNA or gDNA derived from T cells, B-cell-depleted T cells, or PBMCs. Subjects who had been exposed to COVID-19, were actively infected with it, or had recovered from it provided the deeply sampled blood TCRbeta repertoires that made up the dataset. The repertoires were released in a freely available public database meant as a resource for research on the immune response to SARS-CoV-2. Samples came from the ongoing ImmuneRACE study (first 160 participants) plus 1,254 subjects from 6 global collaborators. Nearly every sample came with metadata listing a de-identified subject ID, COVID-19 status, age in years and sex. Where available, HLA class I and class II types were taken from metadata supplied by the sample provider and were not determined by assay-based typing. Here is what the overall study found, with its caveats: The amount of clinical and demographic metadata varied by source and participant and was provided uncurated.

TCRbeta CDR3 regions were amplified from genomic DNA using the immunoSEQ Assay, a bias-controlled multiplex PCR. The authors processed their data as follows. Within the assay, amplification of reference gene primers was used to estimate how many nucleated cells each sample contained. To quantify the absolute abundance of each unique TCRbeta CDR3 rearrangement, sequence reads were collapsed and filtered. For each sample, productive Simpson clonality was calculated as the square root of Simpson's diversity index over productive rearrangements. TCRdb holds this immuneACCESS table with in-frame rearrangements only. Some clones are missing; in checked studies, unresolved V genes explain under half, and the rest has no known cause. V, J and clone size were drawn from that table, and D and trimming were deduced from the DNA. This sample has 240,000 or so clones in its table, and roughly 79% of those were observed once. The ten biggest clones cover 7.5% to 8% of the sample.

In Seattle, one collaborating source enrolled patients while the infection was active and tracked those patients longitudinally over the course of disease. Collaborating institutions collected whole blood in K2EDTA tubes following their own protocols. Collaborator samples were shipped for TCRbeta analysis as frozen whole blood, isolated PBMCs, or DNA extracted from either sample type. The sequenced sample was peripheral blood. The source of this sequence is a woman aged 80 or older with COVID-19, enrolled during active disease.

The DNA sequence follows: TGTGCCAGCAGCCTGGGACAGGGGGCGCCTTCAAAGTATCAGCCCCAGCATTTT. Its protein is CASSLGQGAPSKYQPQHF. The chain is made from TRBV5-6 and TRBJ1-5; TRBD1 matches 12 bases in the middle. Ends trimmed: V by 4 bases, J by 5 bases; bases unmatched to a gene: 13. CDR1 and CDR2 were assigned from the germline V gene as SGHDT and YYEEEE. Measured from the cysteine to the phenylalanine, the CDR3 is 18 residues long. The retained sequence is limited to the CDR3, 54 bases, with the frame set at the first base.